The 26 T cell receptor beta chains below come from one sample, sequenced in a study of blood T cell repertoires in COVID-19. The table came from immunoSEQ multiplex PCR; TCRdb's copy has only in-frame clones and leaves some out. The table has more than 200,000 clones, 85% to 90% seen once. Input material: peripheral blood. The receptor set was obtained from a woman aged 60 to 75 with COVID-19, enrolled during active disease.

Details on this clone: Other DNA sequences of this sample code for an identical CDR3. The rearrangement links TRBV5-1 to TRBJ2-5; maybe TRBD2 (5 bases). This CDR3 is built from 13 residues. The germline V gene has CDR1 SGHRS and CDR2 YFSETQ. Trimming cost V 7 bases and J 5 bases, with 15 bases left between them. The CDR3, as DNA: TGCGCCAGCTCCCGGGGTAGCGAGGAGACCCAGTACTTC. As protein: CASSRGSEETQYF.

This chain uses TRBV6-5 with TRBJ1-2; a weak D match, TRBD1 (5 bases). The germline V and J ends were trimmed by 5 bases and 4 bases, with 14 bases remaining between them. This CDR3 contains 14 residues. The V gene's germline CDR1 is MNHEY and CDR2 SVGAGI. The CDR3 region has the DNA TGTGCCAGCAGTCCCTCCGGGGGGACCTATGGCTACACCTTC. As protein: CASSPSGGTYGYTF.

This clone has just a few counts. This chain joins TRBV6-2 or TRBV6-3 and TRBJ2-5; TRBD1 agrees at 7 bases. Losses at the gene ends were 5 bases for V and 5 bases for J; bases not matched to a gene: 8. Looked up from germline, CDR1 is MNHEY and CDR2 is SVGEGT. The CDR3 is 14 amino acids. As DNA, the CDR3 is TGTGCCAGCAGTCAAACAACAGGGGAGGAGACCCAGTACTTC. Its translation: CASSQTTGEETQYF.

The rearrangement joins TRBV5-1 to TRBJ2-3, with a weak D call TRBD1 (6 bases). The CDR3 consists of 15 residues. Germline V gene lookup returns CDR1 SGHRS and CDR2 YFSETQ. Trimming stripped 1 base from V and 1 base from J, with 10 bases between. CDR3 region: CASSLWGQGTDTQYF. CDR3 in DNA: TGCGCCAGCAGCTTGTGGGGGCAGGGCACAGATACGCAGTATTTT.

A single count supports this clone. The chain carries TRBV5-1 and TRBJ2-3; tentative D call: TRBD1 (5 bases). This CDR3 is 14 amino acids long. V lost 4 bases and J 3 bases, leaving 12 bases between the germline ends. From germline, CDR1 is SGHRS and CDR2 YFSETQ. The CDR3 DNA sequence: TGCGCCAGCAGCCGGGTAGGGGAAACAGATACGCAGTATTTT. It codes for CASSRVGETDTQYF.

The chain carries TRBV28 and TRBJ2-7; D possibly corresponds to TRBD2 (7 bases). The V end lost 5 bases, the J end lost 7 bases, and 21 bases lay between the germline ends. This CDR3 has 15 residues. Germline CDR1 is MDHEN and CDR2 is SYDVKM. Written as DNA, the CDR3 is TGTGCCAGCAGTCCTGGGGGGCGGGAGTATCGGGAGCAGTACTTC. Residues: CASSPGGREYREQYF. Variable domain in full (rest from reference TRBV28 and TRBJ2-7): DVKVTQSSRYLVKRTGEKVFLECVQDMDHENMFWYRQDPGLGLRLIYFSYDVKMKEKGDIPEGYSVSREKKERFSLILESASTNQTSMYLCASSPGGREYREQYFGPGTRLTVT.

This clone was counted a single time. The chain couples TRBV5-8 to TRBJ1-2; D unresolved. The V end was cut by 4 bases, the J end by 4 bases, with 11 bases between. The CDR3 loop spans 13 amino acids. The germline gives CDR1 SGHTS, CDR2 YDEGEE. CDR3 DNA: TGTGCCAGCAGCCGACCCGGACTCTATGGCTACACCTTC. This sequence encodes CASSRPGLYGYTF.

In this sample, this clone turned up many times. CDR3 loop: CASSGTGGYNEQFF. The CDR3 region has the DNA TGTGCCAGCAGTGGGACAGGGGGGTACAATGAGCAGTTCTTC. The V call is TRBV2, the J call TRBJ2-1, with 10 nucleotides matching TRBD1. Trimming cost V 4 bases and J 4 bases; bases outside gene matches: 1. The germline gives CDR1 SNHLY, CDR2 FYNNEI. The CDR3 is 14 amino acids. The complete variable domain, with remaining parts taken from reference TRBV2 and TRBJ2-1, reads EPEVTQTPSHQVTQMGQEVILRCVPISNHLYFYWYRQILGQKVEFLVSFYNNEISEKSEIFDDQFSVERPDGSNFTLKIRSTKLEDSAMYFCASSGTGGYNEQFFGPGTRLTVL.

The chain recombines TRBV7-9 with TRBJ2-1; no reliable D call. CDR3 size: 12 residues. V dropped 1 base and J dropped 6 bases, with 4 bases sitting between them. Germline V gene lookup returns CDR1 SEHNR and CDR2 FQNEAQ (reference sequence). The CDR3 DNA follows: TGTGCCAGCAGCTTAGACAGCAATGAGCAGTTCTTC. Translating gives CASSLDSNEQFF.

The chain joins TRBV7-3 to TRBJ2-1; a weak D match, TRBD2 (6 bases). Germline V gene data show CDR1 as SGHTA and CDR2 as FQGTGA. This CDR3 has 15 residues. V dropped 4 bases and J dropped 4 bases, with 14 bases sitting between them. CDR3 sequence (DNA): TGTGCCAGCAGCTCGACTAGAACCCTTTACAATGAGCAGTTCTTC. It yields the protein CASSSTRTLYNEQFF. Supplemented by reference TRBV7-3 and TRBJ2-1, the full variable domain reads GAGVSQTPSNKVTEKGKYVELRCDPISGHTALYWYRQSLGQGPEFLIYFQGTGAADDSGLPNDRFFAVRPEGSVSTLKIQRTERGDSAVYLCASSSTRTLYNEQFFGPGTRLTVL.

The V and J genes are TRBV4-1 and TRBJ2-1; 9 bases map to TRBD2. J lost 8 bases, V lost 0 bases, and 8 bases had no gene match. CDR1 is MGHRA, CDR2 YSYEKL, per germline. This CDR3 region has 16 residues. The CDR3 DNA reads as TGCGCCAGCAGCCAAGATGCGGGGGGGGGTAGAGATGAGCAGTTCTTC. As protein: CASSQDAGGGRDEQFF.

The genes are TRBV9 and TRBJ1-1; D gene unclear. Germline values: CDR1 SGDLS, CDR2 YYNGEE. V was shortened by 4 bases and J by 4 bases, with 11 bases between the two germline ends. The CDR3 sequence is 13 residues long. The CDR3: CASSLGGGTEAFF. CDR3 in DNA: TGTGCCAGCAGCTTGGGCGGAGGCACTGAAGCTTTCTTT.

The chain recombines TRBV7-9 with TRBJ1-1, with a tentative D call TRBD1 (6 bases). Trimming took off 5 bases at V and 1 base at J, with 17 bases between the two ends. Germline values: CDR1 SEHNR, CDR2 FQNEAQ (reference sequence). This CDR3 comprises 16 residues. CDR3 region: CASSQPRGHSNTEAFF. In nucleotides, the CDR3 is TGTGCCAGCAGCCAACCCAGGGGACACTCGAACACTGAAGCTTTCTTT.

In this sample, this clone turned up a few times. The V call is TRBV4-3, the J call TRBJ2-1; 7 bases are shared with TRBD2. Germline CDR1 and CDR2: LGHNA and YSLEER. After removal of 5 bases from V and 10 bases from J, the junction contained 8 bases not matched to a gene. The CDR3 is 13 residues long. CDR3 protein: CASSESGGNEQFF. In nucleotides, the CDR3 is TGCGCCAGCAGCGAGTCGGGAGGAAACGAGCAGTTCTTC.

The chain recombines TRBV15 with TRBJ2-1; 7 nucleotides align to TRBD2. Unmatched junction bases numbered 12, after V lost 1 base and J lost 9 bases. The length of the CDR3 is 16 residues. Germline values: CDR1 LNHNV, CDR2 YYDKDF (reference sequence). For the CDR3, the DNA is TGTGCCACCAGCAGAGCGGCCGGGACTATGACCATTGAGCAGTTCTTC. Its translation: CATSRAAGTMTIEQFF.

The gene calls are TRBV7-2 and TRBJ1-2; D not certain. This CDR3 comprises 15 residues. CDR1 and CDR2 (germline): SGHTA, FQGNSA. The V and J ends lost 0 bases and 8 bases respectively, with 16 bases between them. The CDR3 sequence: CASSLATATVEGYTF. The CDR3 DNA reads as TGTGCCAGCAGCTTAGCCACAGCAACCGTCGAGGGCTACACCTTC.

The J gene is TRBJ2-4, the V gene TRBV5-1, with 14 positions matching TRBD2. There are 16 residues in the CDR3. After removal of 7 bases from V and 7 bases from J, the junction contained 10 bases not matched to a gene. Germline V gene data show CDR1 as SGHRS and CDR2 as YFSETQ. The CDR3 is CASGEGLAGVGNIQYF. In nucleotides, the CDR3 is TGCGCCAGCGGAGAGGGACTAGCGGGAGTGGGTAACATTCAGTACTTC.

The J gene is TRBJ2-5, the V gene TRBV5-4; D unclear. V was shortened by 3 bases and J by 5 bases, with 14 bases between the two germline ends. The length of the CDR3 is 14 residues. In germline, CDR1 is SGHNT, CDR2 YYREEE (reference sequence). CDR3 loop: CASSSMGPLETQYF. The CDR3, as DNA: TGTGCCAGCAGCTCCATGGGCCCTTTGGAGACCCAGTACTTC. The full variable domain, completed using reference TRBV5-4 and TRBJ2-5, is ETGVTQSPTHLIKTRGQQVTLRCSSQSGHNTVSWYQQALGQGPQFIFQYYREEENGRGNFPPRFSGLQFPNYSSELNVNALELDDSALYLCASSSMGPLETQYFGPGTRLLVL.

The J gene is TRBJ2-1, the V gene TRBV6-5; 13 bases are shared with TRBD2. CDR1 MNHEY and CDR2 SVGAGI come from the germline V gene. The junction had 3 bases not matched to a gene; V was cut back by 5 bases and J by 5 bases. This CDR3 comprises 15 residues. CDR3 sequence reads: CASSPTSGRHNEQFF. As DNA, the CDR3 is TGTGCCAGCAGTCCGACTAGCGGGAGGCACAATGAGCAGTTCTTC.

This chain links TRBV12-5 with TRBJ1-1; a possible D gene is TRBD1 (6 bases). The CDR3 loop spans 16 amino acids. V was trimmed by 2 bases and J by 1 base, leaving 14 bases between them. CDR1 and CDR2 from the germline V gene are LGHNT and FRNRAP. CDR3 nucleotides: TGTGCTAGTGGTTTGAGGGCAGGGGCCTGGAACACTGAAGCTTTCTTT. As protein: CASGLRAGAWNTEAFF.

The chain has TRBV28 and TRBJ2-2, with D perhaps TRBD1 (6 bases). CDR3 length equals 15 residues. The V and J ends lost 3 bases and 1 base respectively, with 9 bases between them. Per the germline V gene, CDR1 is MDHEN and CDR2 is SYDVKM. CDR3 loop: CASSLPRGNTGELFF. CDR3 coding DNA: TGTGCCAGCAGTTTGCCCAGGGGGAACACCGGGGAGCTGTTTTTT.

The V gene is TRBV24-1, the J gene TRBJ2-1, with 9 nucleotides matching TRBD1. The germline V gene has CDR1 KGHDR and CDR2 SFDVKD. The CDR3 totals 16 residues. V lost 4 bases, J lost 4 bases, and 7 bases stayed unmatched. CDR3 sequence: CATSDLTGGLYNEQFF. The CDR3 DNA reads TGTGCCACCAGTGACCTGACAGGGGGTCTGTACAATGAGCAGTTCTTC.

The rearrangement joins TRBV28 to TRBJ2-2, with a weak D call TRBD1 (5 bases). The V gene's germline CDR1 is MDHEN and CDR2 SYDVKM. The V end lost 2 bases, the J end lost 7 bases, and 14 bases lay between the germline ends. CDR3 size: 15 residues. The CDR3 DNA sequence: TGTGCCAGCAGTTTAAGTCGGCAGGGCAGCGGGGAGCTGTTTTTT. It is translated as CASSLSRQGSGELFF.

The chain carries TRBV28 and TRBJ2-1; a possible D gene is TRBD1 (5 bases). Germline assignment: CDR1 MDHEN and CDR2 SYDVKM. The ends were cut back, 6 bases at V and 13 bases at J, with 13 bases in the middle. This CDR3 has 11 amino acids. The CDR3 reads CASSRRTTQFF. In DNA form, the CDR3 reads TGTGCCAGCAGCCGACGGACAACTCAGTTCTTC.

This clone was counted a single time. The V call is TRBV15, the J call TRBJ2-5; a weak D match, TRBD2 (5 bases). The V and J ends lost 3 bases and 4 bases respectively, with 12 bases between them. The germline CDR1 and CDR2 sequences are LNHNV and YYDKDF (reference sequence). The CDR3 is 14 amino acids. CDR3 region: CATSRDWDRETQYF. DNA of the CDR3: TGTGCCACCAGCAGGGACTGGGATCGAGAGACCCAGTACTTC.

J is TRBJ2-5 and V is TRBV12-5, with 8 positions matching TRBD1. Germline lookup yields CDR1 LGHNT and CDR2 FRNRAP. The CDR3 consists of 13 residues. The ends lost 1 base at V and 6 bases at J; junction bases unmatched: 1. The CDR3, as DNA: TGTGCTAGTGGTTTGGGACAGGGGCAGACCCAGTACTTC. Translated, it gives CASGLGQGQTQYF. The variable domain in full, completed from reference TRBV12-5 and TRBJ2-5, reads DARVTQTPRHKVTEMGQEVTMRCQPILGHNTVFWYRQTMMQGLELLAYFRNRAPLDDSGMPKDRFSAEMPDATLATLKIQPSEPRDSAVYFCASGLGQGQTQYFGPGTRLLVL.